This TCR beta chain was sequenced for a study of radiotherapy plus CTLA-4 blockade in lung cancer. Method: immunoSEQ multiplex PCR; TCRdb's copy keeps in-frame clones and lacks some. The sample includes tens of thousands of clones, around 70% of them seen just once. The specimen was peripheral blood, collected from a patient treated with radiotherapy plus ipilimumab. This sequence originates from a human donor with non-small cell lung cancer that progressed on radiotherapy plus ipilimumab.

The CDR3 reads CASSRDRNEQFF. The CDR3 DNA is TGTGCCAGCTCAAGGGACAGGAATGAGCAGTTCTTC. The rearrangement uses TRBV18 and TRBJ2-1, with 8 positions matching TRBD1. The CDR3 is 12 amino acids. Trimming at V came to 5 bases and at J to 7 bases, leaving 1 base not matched to a gene. CDR1 and CDR2 (germline): KGHSH, LQKENI.